The TCR beta chain under discussion was sequenced for a study of CD8+ T cells in alopecia areata. RNA extraction was followed by reverse transcription into cDNA, which acted as the sequencing template. The protocol was immunoSEQ multiplex PCR, while the TCRdb copy is restricted to in-frame clones and leaves out a portion. This sample yields approximately 120,000 clones, of which roughly 57% are seen a single time; 5.7% belongs to the top ten. The CDR3 totals 15 residues. In germline, CDR1 is SGHRS, CDR2 YFSETQ. V dropped 0 bases and J dropped 0 bases, with 10 bases sitting between them. Treatment defined: oral pan-JAK inhibitor, 5-10 mg twice daily. Only a few counts were recorded for this clone.

This chain links TRBV5-1 with TRBJ2-7; D gene uncertain. The TCR sequence derives from a human donor with alopecia areata. The sample here was CD4+ T cells sorted from blood, taken at week 4, from a patient treated with tofacitinib. The CDR3: CASSLVTSSSYEQYF. The CDR3 DNA sequence: TGCGCCAGCAGCTTGGTTACCTCAAGCTCCTACGAGCAGTACTTC.